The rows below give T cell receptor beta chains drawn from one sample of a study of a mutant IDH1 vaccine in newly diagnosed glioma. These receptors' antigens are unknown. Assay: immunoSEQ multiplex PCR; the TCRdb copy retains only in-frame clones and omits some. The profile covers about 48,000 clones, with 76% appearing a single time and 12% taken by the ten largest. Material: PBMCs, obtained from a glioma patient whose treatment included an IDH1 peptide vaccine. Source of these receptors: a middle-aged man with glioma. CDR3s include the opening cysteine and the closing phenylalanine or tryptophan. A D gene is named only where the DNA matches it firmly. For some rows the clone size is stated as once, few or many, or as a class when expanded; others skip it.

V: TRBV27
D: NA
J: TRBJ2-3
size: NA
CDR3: CASSDGEADTQYF
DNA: TGTGCCAGCAGTGATGGGGAGGCAGATACGCAGTATTTT

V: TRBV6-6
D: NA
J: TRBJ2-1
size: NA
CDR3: CASLAGATSNEQFF
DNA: TGTGCCAGCCTTGCGGGGGCCACCAGCAATGAGCAGTTCTTC

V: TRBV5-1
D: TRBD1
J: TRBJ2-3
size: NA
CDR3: CASSPGQDTDTQYF
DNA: TGCGCCAGCAGCCCCGGACAGGACACAGATACGCAGTATTTT

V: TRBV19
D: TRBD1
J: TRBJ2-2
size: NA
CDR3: CASSRTGGSNTGELFF
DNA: TGTGCCAGTAGTCGTACAGGGGGTTCAAACACCGGGGAGCTGTTTTTT

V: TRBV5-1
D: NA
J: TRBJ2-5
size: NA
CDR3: CASSRDSSAGETQYF
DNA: TGCGCCAGCAGCAGGGACTCCTCGGCGGGAGAGACCCAGTACTTC

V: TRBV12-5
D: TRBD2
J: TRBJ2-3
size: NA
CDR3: CASGFPTSGRLTDTQYF
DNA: TGTGCTAGTGGTTTTCCAACTAGCGGGAGGTTGACAGATACGCAGTATTTT

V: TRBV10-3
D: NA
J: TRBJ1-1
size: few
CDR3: CAISGTDDTEAFF
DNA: TGTGCCATCAGCGGGACGGACGACACTGAAGCTTTCTTT

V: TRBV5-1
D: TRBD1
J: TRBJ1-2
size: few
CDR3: CASSLPNMRARTGGISDYGYTF
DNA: TGCGCCAGCAGCTTGCCTAACATGAGAGCCCGGACAGGGGGGATTTCTGACTATGGCTACACCTTC

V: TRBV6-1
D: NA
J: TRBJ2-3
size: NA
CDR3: CASSVTRALGTDTQYF
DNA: TGTGCCAGCAGTGTAACACGGGCCTTAGGCACAGATACGCAGTATTTT

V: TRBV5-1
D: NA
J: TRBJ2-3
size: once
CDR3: CASSLEGIPTDTQYF
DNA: TGCGCCAGCAGCTTGGAGGGTATACCCACAGATACGCAGTATTTT

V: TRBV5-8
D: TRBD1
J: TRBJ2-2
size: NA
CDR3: CASRRDRETSNTGELFF
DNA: TGTGCCAGCAGACGGGACAGAGAGACTTCGAACACCGGGGAGCTGTTTTTT

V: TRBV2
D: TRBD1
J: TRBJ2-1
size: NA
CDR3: CASSEARGRGHEQFF
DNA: TGTGCCAGCAGTGAAGCCCGTGGCAGGGGGCATGAGCAGTTCTTC

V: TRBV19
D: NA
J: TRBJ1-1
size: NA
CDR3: CASSMRRGGTEAFF
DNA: TGTGCCAGTAGTATGCGTAGGGGAGGCACTGAAGCTTTCTTT

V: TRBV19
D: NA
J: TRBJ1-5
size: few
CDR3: CASSIWSKYSNQPQHF
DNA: TGTGCCAGTAGTATTTGGAGCAAATATAGCAATCAGCCCCAGCATTTT

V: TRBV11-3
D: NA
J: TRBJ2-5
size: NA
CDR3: CASSLGARRSQETQYF
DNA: TGTGCCAGCAGCTTAGGCGCCAGGAGATCCCAAGAGACCCAGTACTTC

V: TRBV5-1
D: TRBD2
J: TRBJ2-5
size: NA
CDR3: CASSATSGPQETQYF
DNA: TGCGCCAGCAGCGCGACTAGCGGCCCCCAAGAGACCCAGTACTTC

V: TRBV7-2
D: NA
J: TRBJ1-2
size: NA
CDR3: CASSLGGATNYGYTF
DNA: TGTGCCAGCAGCCTAGGGGGAGCGACTAACTATGGCTACACCTTC

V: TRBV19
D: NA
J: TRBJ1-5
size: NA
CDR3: CASSTGPGPQHF
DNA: TGTGCCAGTAGCACCGGCCCGGGGCCCCAGCATTTT

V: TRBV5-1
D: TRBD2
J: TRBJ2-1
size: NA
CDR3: CASTPSGTSVNNEQFF
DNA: TGCGCCAGCACCCCATCAGGGACTAGCGTCAACAATGAGCAGTTCTTC

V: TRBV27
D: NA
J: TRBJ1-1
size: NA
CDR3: CASSLNGDTEAFF
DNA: TGTGCCAGCAGTTTAAACGGAGACACTGAAGCTTTCTTT

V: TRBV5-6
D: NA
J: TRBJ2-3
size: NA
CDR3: CASSNPGPSGADTQYF
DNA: TGTGCCAGCAGCAACCCGGGACCGAGCGGTGCAGATACGCAGTATTTT

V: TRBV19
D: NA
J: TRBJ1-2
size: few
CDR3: CASSMSGYGYTF
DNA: TGTGCCAGTAGTATGTCCGGGTATGGCTACACCTTC

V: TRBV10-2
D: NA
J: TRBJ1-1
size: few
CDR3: CASSDRNTEAFF
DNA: TGCGCCAGCAGTGACAGGAACACTGAAGCTTTCTTT

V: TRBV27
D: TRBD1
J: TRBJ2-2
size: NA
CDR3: CASSLSTGAGELFF
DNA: TGTGCCAGCAGTTTATCGACAGGGGCCGGGGAGCTGTTTTTT

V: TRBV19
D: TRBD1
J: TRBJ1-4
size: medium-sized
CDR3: CASSASPGTGGEKLFF
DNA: TGTGCCAGTAGTGCCTCTCCCGGGACAGGGGGTGAAAAACTGTTTTTT

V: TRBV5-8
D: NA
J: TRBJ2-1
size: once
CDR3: CASSFRRGNEQFF
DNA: TGTGCCAGCAGCTTTCGGAGGGGCAATGAGCAGTTCTTC

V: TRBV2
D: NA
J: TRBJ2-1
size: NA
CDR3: CASSGRVGEQFF
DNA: TGTGCCAGCAGTGGCAGGGTGGGGGAGCAGTTCTTC

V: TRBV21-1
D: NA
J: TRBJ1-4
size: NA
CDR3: CASSKVGPLGGEKLFF
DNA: TGTGCCAGCAGCAAAGTAGGGCCTCTTGGTGGGGAAAAACTGTTTTTT

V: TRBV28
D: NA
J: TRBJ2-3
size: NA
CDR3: CASRTPGDTQYF
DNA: TGTGCCAGTCGAACGCCGGGAGATACGCAGTATTTT

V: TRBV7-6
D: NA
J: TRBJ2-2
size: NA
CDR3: CASSPSGAPGELFF
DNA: TGTGCCAGCAGCCCCTCAGGGGCCCCCGGGGAGCTGTTTTTT

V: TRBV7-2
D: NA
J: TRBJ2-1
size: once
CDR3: CASSLRRNEQFF
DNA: TGTGCCAGCAGCTTACGGCGGAATGAGCAGTTCTTC

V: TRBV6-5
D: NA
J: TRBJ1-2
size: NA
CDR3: CASTETETTYGYTF
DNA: TGTGCCAGCACTGAGACAGAAACAACCTATGGCTACACCTTC

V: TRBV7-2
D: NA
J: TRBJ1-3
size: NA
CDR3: CASSSPATSGNTIYF
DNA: TGTGCCAGCAGCTCTCCAGCTACCTCTGGAAACACCATATATTTT

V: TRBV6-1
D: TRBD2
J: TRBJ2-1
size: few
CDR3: CASSDKRGGSNEQFF
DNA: TGTGCCAGCAGTGATAAGCGGGGAGGAAGTAATGAGCAGTTCTTC

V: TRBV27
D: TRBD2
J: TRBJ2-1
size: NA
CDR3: CASSGGTSGRRYNEQFF
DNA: TGTGCCAGCAGTGGGGGGACTAGCGGGAGAAGATACAATGAGCAGTTCTTC

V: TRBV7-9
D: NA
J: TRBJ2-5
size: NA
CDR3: CASSREFVETQYF
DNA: TGTGCCAGCAGCCGGGAGTTTGTGGAGACCCAGTACTTC